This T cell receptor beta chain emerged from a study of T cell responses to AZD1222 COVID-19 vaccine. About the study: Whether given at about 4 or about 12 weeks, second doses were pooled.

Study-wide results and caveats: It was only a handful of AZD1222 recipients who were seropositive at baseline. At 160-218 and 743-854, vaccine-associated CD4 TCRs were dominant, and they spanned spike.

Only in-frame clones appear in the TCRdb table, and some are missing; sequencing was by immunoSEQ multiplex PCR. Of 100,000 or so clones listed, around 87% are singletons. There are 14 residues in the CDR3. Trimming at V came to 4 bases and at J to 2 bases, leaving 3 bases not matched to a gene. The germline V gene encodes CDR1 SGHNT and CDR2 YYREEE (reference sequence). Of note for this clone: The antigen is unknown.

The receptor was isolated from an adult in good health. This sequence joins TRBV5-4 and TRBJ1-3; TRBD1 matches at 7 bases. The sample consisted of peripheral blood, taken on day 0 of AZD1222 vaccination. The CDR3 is CASSGGQPGNTIYF. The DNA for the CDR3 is TGTGCCAGCAGCGGGGGACAGCCTGGAAACACCATATATTTT.